These T cell receptor beta chains were read from a single sample in a study of cytomegalovirus exposure and HLA in healthy donors. Assay: immunoSEQ multiplex PCR; the TCRdb copy retains only in-frame clones and omits some. The table records some 160,000 clones, approximately 80% of them present only once. Specimen: PBMCs. All receptors derive from a male donor in good health and CMV-seronegative. Both conserved end residues are part of each CDR3. Fields, in order: J gene, D gene, clone size, V gene, CDR3 protein. D genes are given only for firm matches. Clone size is stated in some rows and not others, as once, few, many or a class when expanded.

>TRBJ2-7|TRBD2|once|TRBV19
CASSIREGTYEQYF
>TRBJ2-2|TRBD2|-|TRBV5-4
CASSLGLAGPTGELFF
>TRBJ2-2|-|-|TRBV6-5
CASSRQPITGELFF
>TRBJ2-7|-|-|TRBV5-1
CASSLDSGLETYEQYF
>TRBJ2-1|TRBD2|-|TRBV4-2
CASSQDQPPSSGGSYNEQFF
>TRBJ2-2|-|many|TRBV6-1
CASSEQDGTGELFF
>TRBJ2-2|-|few|TRBV6-6
CASSLNRDLSTGELFF
>TRBJ1-1|-|-|TRBV7-2
CASSLGGAGMNTEAFF
>TRBJ1-3|-|-|TRBV2
CASRVQGIASGNTIYF
>TRBJ2-3|TRBD1|few|TRBV7-9
CASSRGQGGDTQYF
>TRBJ2-7|TRBD2|-|TRBV27
CASSLAGAYEQYF
>TRBJ2-1|TRBD2|-|TRBV4-3
CASSQGISGGSDEQFF
>TRBJ1-1|TRBD1|once|TRBV11-1
CASSPDRGRGTEAFF
>TRBJ2-5|TRBD1|-|TRBV7-9
CASSARQGGIKTQYF
>TRBJ1-1|-|-|TRBV28
CASSSAGQNTEAFF
>TRBJ1-2|TRBD1|few|TRBV7-2
CASSFQGAHGYTF
>TRBJ2-7|TRBD2|-|TRBV19
CASSISASGSHEQYF
>TRBJ2-1|TRBD2|once|TRBV30
CAWEREGQNEQFF
>TRBJ2-3|TRBD1|-|TRBV18
CASSPLDRGDTDTQYF
>TRBJ2-1|TRBD1|-|TRBV30
CAWNRVTGGYNEQFF
>TRBJ2-7|-|once|TRBV11-2
CASSLSRVPSYEQYF
>TRBJ2-5|TRBD2|once|TRBV5-1
CASSPAAGGLETQYF
>TRBJ2-7|TRBD1|-|TRBV2
CASSRTGQPYEQYF
>TRBJ2-3|-|-|TRBV5-1
CASSLAADTQYF
>TRBJ2-3|-|-|TRBV4-3
CASSQVARATDTQYF
>TRBJ1-2|-|-|TRBV5-6
CASSSAGQAIYGYTF
>TRBJ1-2|TRBD1|few|TRBV9
CASSGGQAAGYTF
>TRBJ1-6|TRBD1|-|TRBV5-1
CASSKGANNSPLHF
>TRBJ1-2|TRBD1|-|TRBV7-9
CASSLGTARYGYTF
>TRBJ2-7|TRBD1|few|TRBV19
CASGPGQGFEQYF
>TRBJ1-5|-|-|TRBV23-1
CASSPPRVRNQPQHF
>TRBJ1-5|-|-|TRBV30
CAWSVLSGNQPQHF
>TRBJ1-2|TRBD1|-|TRBV6-5
CASSYPGGIRGYTF
>TRBJ1-2|-|-|TRBV7-2
CASSISATGGYTF
>TRBJ1-5|-|once|TRBV30
CAWSGSVNQPQHF
>TRBJ2-7|TRBD1|-|TRBV6-6
CASRSPGQGYEQYF
>TRBJ2-5|TRBD1|-|TRBV7-2
CASSFTGVETQYF
>TRBJ2-7|TRBD1|-|TRBV5-4
CASSPGTGALYEQYF
>TRBJ2-2|-|-|TRBV5-1
CASSSSAGELFF
>TRBJ2-7|TRBD1|-|TRBV5-1
CASSSGTGALHEQYF
>TRBJ1-3|-|-|TRBV7-2
CASSRLRGGNTIYF
>TRBJ1-1|-|-|TRBV19
CASSIRGGGLNTEAFF
>TRBJ2-7|TRBD2|-|TRBV18
CASSPGTSPLSEQYF
>TRBJ2-3|-|-|TRBV14
CASSRRLGRTDTQYF
>TRBJ2-3|TRBD2|-|TRBV29-1
CSAVPGGAADTQYF
>TRBJ1-6|-|-|TRBV27
CASSLSWEGGSPLHF